This entry describes one T cell receptor (beta chain). The data are from a study of PD-L1 blockade in urothelial cancer. Study background: Samples came from 3 weeks, at the second dose, and 6 weeks into treatment.

This CDR3 comprises 15 residues. In germline, CDR1 is PRHDT, CDR2 FYEKMQ (reference sequence). The ends were cut back, 2 bases at V and 4 bases at J, with 14 bases in the middle. The assay was immunoSEQ multiplex PCR, and TCRdb's table has in-frame clones only and misses some. The sample has 30,000 to 40,000 clones; roughly four fifths are singletons. Time point denoted: pretreatment peripheral blood. Sequences were derived from PBMCs, sampled around atezolizumab (anti-PD-L1) treatment. V usage is TRBV13 and J usage is TRBJ1-1, with D perhaps TRBD1 (5 bases). The sequence came from a man aged 60-69 years with urothelial cancer. CDR3 DNA sequence: TGTGCCAGCAGCTTAAGGGGAACAGAGCTCACTGAAGCTTTCTTT. This translates into CASSLRGTELTEAFF.